These T cell receptor beta chains were read from a single sample in a study of PD-1 blockade in classical Hodgkin lymphoma. Sequenced by immunoSEQ multiplex PCR; TCRdb stores in-frame clones only, minus some. Of about 13,000 clones in the sample, about 80% are singletons; the top ten hold 3.5% to 5%. Sequencing was performed on peripheral blood mononuclear cells (PBMCs), taken at baseline. The receptors originated from a human donor with classical Hodgkin lymphoma. Both conserved end residues are trimmed from each CDR3. The D gene is left open where the match is weak.

j_gene,d_gene,v_gene,CDR3aa
TRBJ1-2,NA,TRBV27,ASSFRARAGYT
TRBJ1-1,NA,TRBV9,ASSVGAGGTTEAF
TRBJ1-4,NA,TRBV6-5,ASSYFGATNEKLF
TRBJ1-2,NA,TRBV5-5,ASSFGDYGYT
TRBJ2-7,NA,TRBV9,ASSVYDVGREQY
TRBJ2-5,NA,TRBV5-1,ASTRMGQMTGETQY
TRBJ1-4,NA,TRBV27,ASRRGLGIFATNEKLF
TRBJ1-2,NA,TRBV4-3,ASSQDRHLSGGYT
TRBJ2-7,NA,TRBV11-2,ASSLDWKGSYEQY
TRBJ1-6,NA,TRBV28,ASSRILGGNSPLH
TRBJ2-5,NA,TRBV5-1,ASSLVMVQGDTQY
TRBJ1-6,NA,TRBV5-4,ASSFKTGSNSPLH
TRBJ2-7,TRBD1,TRBV18,ASSPGTGTGYEQY
TRBJ1-1,TRBD1,TRBV28,ASSSPTGRAF
TRBJ2-5,NA,TRBV28,ASSFQGLETQY
TRBJ2-3,NA,TRBV11-2,ASSLMWRADTQY
TRBJ2-6,NA,TRBV11-3,ASSPGRGSGANVLT
TRBJ1-6,NA,TRBV30,AWSVRLGKNSPLH
TRBJ2-1,NA,TRBV5-1,ASSLAQGDSYNEQF
TRBJ1-1,NA,TRBV5-1,ASSLVTGANTEAF
TRBJ1-4,NA,TRBV28,ASSSRGVWSEKLF
TRBJ2-1,TRBD2,TRBV6-6,ASSNVGLAGEQF
TRBJ2-7,NA,TRBV20-1,SAGGFYEQY
TRBJ2-2,NA,TRBV2,ASSESGRNTGELF
TRBJ2-5,TRBD1,TRBV6-1,ASSEFWGNTGGTQY
TRBJ1-2,NA,TRBV28,ASSPWTGGYGYT
TRBJ1-3,NA,TRBV28,ASSLTYQGNTIY
TRBJ2-5,TRBD1,TRBV5-4,ASSLAVGTVETQY
TRBJ2-7,NA,TRBV2,ASSEPGVPPRHKGQY
TRBJ2-6,NA,TRBV4-1,ASSQGPIGANVLT
TRBJ1-4,TRBD1,TRBV5-1,ASSLGLQGWGEKLF
TRBJ2-3,TRBD2,TRBV5-1,ATTTSGTDTQY
TRBJ1-2,TRBD1,TRBV19,ASSIQIRQGANGYT
TRBJ2-3,NA,TRBV9,ASSVEGDTQY
TRBJ2-6,NA,TRBV7-8,ASSSGNSGANVLT
TRBJ2-7,TRBD1,TRBV7-2,ASSRGTGAYEQY
TRBJ2-2,NA,TRBV11-2,ASSPVRYTGELF
TRBJ1-1,TRBD1,TRBV13,ASSSKQTGGTEAF
TRBJ2-7,TRBD1,TRBV5-1,ASSLGQGYYEQY
TRBJ1-1,TRBD1,TRBV6-5,ASSSYRGLMNTEAF
TRBJ1-6,TRBD1,TRBV30,AWSVGQIFYNSPLH
TRBJ2-1,TRBD1,TRBV5-4,ASSGRDRVINEQF